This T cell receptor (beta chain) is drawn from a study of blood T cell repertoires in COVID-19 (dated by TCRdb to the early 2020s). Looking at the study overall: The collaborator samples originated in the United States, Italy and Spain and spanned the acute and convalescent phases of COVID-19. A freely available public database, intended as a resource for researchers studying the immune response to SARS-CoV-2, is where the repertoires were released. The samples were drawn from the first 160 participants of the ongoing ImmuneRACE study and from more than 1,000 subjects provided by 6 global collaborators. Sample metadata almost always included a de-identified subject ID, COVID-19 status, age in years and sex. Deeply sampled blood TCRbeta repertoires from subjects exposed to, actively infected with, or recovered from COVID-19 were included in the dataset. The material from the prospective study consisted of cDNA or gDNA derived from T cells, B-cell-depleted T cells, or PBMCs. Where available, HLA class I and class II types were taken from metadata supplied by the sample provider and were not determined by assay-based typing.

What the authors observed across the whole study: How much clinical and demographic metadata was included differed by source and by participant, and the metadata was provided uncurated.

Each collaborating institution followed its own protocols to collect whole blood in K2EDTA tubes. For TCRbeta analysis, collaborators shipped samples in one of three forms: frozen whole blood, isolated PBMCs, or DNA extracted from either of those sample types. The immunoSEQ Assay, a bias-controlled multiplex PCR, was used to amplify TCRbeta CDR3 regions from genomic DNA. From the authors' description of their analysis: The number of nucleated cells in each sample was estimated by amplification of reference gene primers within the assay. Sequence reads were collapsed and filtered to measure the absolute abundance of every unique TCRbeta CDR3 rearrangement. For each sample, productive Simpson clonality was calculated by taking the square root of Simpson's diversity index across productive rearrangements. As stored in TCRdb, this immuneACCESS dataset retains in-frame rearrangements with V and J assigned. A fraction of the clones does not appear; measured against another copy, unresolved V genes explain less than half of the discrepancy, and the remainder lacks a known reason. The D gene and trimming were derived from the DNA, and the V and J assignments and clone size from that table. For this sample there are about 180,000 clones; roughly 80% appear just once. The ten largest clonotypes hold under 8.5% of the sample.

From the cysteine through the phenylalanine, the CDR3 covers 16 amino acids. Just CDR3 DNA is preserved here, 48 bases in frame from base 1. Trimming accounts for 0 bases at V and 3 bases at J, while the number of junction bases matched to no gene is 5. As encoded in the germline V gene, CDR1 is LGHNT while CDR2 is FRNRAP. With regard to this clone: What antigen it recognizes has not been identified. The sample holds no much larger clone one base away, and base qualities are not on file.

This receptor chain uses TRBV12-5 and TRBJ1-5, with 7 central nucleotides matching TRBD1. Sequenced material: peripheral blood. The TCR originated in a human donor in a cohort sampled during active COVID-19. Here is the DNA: TGTGCTAGTGGTTTGGTTATCAGGGGGTACAATCAGCCCCAGCATTTT. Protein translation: CASGLVIRGYNQPQHF.